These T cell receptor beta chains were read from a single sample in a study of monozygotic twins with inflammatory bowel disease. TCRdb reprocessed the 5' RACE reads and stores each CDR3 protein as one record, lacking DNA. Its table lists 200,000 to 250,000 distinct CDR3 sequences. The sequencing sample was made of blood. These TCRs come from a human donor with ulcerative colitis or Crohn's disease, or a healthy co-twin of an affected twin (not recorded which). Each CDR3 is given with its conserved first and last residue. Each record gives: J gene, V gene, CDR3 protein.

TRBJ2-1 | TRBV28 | CASSQGGRVYNEQFF
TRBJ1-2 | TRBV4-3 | CASSQAGSRETSDYGYTF
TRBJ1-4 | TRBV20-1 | CSARRTGGARANEKLFF
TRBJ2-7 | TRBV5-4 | CASSRWPQAEQYF
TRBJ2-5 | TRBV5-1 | CASSLEPPSSGGTNQETQYF
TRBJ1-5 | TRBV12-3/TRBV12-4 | CASRWAGRGDQPQHF
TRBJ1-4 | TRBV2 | CASSEGLATNEKLFF
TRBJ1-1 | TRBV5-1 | CASSRTVSNTEAFF
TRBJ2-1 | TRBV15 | CATSRATRLAGGEQFF
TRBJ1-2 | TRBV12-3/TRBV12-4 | CASSPTDRGNYGYTF
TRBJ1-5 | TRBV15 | CATSREKDRQPQHF
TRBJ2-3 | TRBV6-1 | CASSEVRLAGGADTQYF
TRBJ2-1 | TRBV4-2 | CASSQDRGGSSYNEQFF
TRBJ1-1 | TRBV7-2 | CASSPRTLGEAFF
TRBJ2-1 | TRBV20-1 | CSARVSGSSNEQFF
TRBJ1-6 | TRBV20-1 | CSALRGWDSPLHF
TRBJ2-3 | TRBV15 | CATSGGFTDTQYF
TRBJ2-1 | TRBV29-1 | CSVTIPSYNEQFF
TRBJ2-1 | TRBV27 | CASSSERGGFNEQFF
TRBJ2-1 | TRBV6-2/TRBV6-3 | CASSYDRKRLAGGHNEQFF
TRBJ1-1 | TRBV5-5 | CASSFGFKGEAFF
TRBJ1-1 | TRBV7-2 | CASSLQYSNTEAFF
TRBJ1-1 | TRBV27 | CASSLGKGRDTEAFF
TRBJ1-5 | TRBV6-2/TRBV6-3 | CASSRSASNQPQHF
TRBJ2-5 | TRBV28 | CASRPRQGLETQYF
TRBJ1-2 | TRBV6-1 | CASSEALREAGYTF
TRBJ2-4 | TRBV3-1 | CASSQLPGPNIQYF
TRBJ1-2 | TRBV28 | CASSPGQGFYGYTF
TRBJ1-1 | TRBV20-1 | CSARGGEWETEAFF
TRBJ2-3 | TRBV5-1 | CASTLDFSTDTQYF
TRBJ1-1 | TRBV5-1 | CASSLWSLAEAFF
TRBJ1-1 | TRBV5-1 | CASSLSLQGYTEAFF
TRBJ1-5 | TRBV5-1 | CASSFGDNQPQHF
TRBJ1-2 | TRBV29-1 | CSVTGKESKNYGYTF
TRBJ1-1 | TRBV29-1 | CSVEGFGSEAFF
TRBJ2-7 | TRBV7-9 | CASSFRESSYEQYF
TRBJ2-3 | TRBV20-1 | CSASWSGGFDTQYF
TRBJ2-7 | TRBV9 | CASSYTGAEQYF
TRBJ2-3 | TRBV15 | CATSRDAIVQYF
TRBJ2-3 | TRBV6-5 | CASTGQGTDTQYF